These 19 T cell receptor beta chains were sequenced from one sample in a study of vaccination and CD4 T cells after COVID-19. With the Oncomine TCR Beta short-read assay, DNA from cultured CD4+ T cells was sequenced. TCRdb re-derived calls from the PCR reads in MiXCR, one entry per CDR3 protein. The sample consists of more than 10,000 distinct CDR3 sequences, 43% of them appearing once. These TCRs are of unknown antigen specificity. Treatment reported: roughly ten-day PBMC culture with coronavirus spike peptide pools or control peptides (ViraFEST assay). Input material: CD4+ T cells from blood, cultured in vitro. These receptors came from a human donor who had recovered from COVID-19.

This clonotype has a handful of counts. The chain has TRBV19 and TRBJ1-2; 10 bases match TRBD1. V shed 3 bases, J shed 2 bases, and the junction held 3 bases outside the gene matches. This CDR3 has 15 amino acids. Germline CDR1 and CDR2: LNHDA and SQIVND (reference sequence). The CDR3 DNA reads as TGTGCCAGTAGTATTGACAGGGGGCCCAACTATGGCTACACCTTC. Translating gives CASSIDRGPNYGYTF.

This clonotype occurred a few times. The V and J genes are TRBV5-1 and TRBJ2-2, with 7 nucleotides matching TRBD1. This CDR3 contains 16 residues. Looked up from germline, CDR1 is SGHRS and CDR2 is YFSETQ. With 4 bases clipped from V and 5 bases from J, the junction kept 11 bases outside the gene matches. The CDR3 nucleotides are TGCGCCAGCAGCCCTCGACAGGGTAGTTCTACCGGGGAGCTGTTTTTT. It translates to CASSPRQGSSTGELFF.

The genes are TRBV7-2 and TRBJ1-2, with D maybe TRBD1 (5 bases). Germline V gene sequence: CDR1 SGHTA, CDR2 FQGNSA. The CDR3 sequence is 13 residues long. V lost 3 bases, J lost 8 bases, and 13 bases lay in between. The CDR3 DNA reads TGTGCCAGCAGCTTTGACAGACAAGGAGGCTACACCTTC. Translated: CASSFDRQGGYTF.

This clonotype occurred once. CDR3: CASSLDGTDAFF. The CDR3 DNA reads TGCGCCAGCAGCTTGGATGGCACGGACGCTTTCTTT. This chain connects TRBV5-1 to TRBJ1-1; D uncertain. This CDR3 comprises 12 residues. Trimming took 0 bases from V and 11 from J, leaving 11 bases between them. CDR1 and CDR2 from the germline V gene are SGHRS and YFSETQ.

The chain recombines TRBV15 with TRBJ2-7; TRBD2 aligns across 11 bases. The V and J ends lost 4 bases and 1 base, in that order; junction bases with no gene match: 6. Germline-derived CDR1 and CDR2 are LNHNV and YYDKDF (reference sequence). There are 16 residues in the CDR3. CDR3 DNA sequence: TGTGCCACCAGCACTATTACTAGCGGGGGATCCTACGAGCAGTACTTC. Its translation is CATSTITSGGSYEQYF.

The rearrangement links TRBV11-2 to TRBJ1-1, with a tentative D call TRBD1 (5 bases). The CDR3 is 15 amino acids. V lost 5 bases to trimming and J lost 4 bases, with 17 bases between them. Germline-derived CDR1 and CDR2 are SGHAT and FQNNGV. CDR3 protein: CASSLSGGYGTEAFF. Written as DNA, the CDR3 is TGTGCCAGCAGCCTCTCGGGGGGATATGGCACTGAAGCTTTCTTT.

CDR3 residues: CVSWRRGFQGNTIYF. DNA for the CDR3: TGTGTTTCGTGGAGGCGAGGGTTCCAAGGGAACACCATATATTTT. The chain combines TRBV12-3 or TRBV12-4 with TRBJ1-3; the D is unclear. The length of the CDR3 is 15 residues.

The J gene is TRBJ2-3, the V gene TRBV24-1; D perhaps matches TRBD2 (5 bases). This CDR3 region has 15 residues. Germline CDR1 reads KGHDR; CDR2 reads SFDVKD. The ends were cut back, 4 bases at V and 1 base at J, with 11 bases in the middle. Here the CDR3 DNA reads TGTGCCACCAGTGACCCGTATAGCGGCACAGATACGCAGTATTTT. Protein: CATSDPYSGTDTQYF.

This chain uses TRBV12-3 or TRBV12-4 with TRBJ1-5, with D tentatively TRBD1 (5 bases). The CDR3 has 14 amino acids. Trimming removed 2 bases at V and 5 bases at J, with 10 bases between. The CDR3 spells CASSLSRDYQPQHF. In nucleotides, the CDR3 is TGTGCCAGCAGTTTAAGCAGGGACTATCAGCCCCAGCATTTT.

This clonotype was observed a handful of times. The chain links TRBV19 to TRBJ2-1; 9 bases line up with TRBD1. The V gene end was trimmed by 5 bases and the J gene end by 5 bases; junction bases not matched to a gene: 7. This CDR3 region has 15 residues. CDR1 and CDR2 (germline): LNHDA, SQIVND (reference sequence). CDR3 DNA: TGTGCCAGTAGTTATCTGGGACAGGGAGACAATGAGCAGTTCTTC. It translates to CASSYLGQGDNEQFF.

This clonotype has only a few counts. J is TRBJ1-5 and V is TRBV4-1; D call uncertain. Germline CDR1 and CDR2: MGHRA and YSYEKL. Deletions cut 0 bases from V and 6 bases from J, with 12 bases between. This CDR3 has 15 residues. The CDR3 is CASSQDHGRSQPQHF. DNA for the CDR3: TGCGCCAGCAGCCAAGATCACGGGCGAAGTCAGCCCCAGCATTTT.

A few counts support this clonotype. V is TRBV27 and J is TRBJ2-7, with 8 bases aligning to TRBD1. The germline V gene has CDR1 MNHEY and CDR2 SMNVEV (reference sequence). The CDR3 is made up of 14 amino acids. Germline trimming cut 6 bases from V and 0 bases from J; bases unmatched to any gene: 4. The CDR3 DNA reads TGTGCCAGCAGATCGACAGGGGCCTCCTACGAGCAGTACTTC. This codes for CASRSTGASYEQYF.

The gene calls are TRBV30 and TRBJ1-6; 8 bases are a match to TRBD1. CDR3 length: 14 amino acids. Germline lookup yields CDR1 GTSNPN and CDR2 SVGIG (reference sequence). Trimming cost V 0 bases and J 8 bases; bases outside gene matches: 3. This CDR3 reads CAWSVTGGYSPLHF. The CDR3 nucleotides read TGTGCCTGGAGTGTTACAGGGGGATATTCACCCCTCCACTTT.

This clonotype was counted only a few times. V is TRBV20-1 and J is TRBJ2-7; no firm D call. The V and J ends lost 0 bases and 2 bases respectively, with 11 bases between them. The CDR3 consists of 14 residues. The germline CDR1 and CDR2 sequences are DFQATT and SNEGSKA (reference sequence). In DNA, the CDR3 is TGCAGTGCTAGAGATTCTGCGAGGACCTACGAGCAGTACTTC. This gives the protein CSARDSARTYEQYF.

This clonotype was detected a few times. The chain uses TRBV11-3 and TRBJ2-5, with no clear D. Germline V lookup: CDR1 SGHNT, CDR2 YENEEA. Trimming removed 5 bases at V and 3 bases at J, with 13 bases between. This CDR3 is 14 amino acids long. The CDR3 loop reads CASSPMKGEETQYF. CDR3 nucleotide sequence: TGTGCCAGCAGCCCAATGAAAGGCGAAGAGACCCAGTACTTC.

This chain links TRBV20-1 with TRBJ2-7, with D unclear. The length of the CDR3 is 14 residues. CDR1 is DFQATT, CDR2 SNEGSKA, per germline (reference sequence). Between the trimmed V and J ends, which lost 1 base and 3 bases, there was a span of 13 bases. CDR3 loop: CSARVTAGNYEQYF. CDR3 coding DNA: TGCAGTGCTAGAGTAACGGCAGGCAACTACGAGCAGTACTTC.

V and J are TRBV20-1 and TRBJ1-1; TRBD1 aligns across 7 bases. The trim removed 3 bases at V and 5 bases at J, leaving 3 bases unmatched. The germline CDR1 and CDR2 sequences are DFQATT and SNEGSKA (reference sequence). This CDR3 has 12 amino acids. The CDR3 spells CSASLQGTEAFF. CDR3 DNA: TGCAGTGCTAGCCTACAGGGGACTGAAGCTTTCTTT.

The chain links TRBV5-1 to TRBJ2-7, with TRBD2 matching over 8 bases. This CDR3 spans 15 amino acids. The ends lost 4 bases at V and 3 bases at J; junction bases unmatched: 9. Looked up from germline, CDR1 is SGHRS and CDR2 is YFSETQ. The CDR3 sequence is CASSGYSGEIYEQYF. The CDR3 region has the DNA TGCGCCAGCAGCGGATATAGCGGGGAAATCTACGAGCAGTACTTC. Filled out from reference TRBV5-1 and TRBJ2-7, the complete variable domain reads KAGVTQTPRYLIKTRGQQVTLSCSPISGHRSVSWYQQTPGQGLQFLFEYFSETQRNKGNFPGRFSGRQFSNSRSEMNVSTLELGDSALYLCASSGYSGEIYEQYFGPGTRLTVT.

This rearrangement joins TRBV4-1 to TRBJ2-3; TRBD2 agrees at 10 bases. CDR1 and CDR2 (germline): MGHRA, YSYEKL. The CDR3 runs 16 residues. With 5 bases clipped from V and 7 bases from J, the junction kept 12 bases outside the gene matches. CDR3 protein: CASSGGAGGLANTQYF. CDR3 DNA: TGCGCCAGCAGCGGGGGAGCGGGGGGGCTAGCAAATACGCAGTATTTT.